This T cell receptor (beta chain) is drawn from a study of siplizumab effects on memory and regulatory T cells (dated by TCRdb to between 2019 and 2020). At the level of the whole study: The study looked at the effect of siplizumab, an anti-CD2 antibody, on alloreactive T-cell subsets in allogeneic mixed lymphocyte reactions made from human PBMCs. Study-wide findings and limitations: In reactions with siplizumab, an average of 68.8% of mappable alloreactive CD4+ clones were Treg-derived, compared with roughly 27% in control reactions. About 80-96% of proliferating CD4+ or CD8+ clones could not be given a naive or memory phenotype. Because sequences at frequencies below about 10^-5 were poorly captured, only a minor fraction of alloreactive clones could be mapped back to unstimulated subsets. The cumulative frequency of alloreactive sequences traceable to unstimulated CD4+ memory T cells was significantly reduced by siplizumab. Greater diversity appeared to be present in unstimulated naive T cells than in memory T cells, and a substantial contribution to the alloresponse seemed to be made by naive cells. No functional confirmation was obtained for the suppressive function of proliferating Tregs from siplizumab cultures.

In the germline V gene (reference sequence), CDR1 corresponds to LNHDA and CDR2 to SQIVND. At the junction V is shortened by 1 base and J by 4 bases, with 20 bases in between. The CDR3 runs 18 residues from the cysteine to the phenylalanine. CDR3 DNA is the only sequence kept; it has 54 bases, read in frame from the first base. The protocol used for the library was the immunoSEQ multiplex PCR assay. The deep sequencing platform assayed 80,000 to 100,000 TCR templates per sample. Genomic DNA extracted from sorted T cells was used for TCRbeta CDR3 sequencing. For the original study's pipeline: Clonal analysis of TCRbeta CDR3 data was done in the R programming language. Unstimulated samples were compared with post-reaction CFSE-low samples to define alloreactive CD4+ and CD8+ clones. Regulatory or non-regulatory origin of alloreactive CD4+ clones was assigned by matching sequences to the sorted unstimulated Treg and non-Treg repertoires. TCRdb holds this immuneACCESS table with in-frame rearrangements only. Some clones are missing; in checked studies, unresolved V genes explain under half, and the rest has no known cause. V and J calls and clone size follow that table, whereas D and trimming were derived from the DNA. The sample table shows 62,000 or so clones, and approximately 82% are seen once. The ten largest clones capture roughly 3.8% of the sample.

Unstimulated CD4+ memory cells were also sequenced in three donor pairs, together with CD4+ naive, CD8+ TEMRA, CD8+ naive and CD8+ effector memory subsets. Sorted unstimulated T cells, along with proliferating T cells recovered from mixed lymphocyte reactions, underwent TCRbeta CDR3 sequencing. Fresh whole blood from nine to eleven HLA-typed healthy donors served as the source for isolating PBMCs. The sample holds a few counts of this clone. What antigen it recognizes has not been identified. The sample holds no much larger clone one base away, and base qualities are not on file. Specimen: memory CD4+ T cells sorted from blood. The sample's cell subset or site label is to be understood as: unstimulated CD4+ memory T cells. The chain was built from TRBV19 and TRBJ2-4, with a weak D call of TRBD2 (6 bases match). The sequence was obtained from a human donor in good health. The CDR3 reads CASSIVGGGGPRKNIQYF. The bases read TGTGCCAGTAGTATAGTGGGAGGCGGAGGACCACGAAAAAACATTCAGTACTTC. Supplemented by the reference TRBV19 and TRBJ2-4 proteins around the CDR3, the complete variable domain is DGGITQSPKYLFRKEGQNVTLSCEQNLNHDAMYWYRQDPGQGLRLIYYSQIVNDFQKGDIAEGYSVSREKKESFPLTVTSAQKNPTAFYLCASSIVGGGGPRKNIQYFGAGTRLSVL.